Following are 11 T cell receptor beta chains from one sample sequenced in a study of cytomegalovirus exposure and HLA in healthy donors. Primers included in the PCR were 60 Vbeta and 13 Jbeta primers. TCRdb keeps only in-frame clones here, not all; method: immunoSEQ multiplex PCR. The table shows some 130,000 clones, with around 77% occurring only once. Sequencing was carried out using PBMCs. The receptors were gathered from a man aged 30 to 39 in good health and CMV-seronegative.

The CDR3 region has the DNA TGTGCCAGCAGTACCCGACCGGGAGACGGAGCAGAAGCTTTCTTT. This gives the protein CASSTRPGDGAEAFF. The gene calls are TRBV7-3 and TRBJ1-1; unclear D gene. Deletions cut 6 bases from V and 8 bases from J, with 22 bases between. CDR3 length: 15 amino acids. From germline, CDR1 is SGHTA and CDR2 FQGTGA.

J is TRBJ2-5 and V is TRBV18, with TRBD2 as a possible D gene (5 bases). V shed 2 bases and J shed 0 bases, with 10 bases lying between them. This CDR3 region has 15 residues. Germline V gives CDR1 KGHSH, CDR2 LQKENI. CDR3 protein: CASSPREGNQETQYF. The CDR3 region has the DNA TGTGCCAGCTCACCAAGAGAGGGAAACCAAGAGACCCAGTACTTC.

For this clone: An end of the junction differs from the germline gene, which may be a read error. This rearrangement joins TRBV5-1 to TRBJ1-2; perhaps TRBD1 as D (6 bases). CDR1 is SGHRS and CDR2 is YFSETQ in the germline V gene. There are 18 residues in the CDR3. The CDR3 region has the DNA TGCGCCAGCAGCTTGAACACACTCGGGGGGCGAAGCAACTTTGGCTACACCTTC. This encodes CASSLNTLGGRSNFGYTF.

The genes are TRBV6-1 and TRBJ1-3; D gene ambiguous. The CDR3 spans 15 residues. Trimming took off 3 bases at V and 4 bases at J, with 13 bases between the two ends. CDR1 MNHNS and CDR2 SASEGT come from the germline V gene. CDR3 in amino acids: CASSDRRTPGNTIYF. The DNA of the CDR3 is TGTGCCAGCAGTGACCGCAGGACTCCGGGAAACACCATATATTTT.

The chain has TRBV18 and TRBJ1-1; D unclear. CDR3 length equals 14 residues. Germline V gene lookup returns CDR1 KGHSH and CDR2 LQKENI. Trimming removed 3 bases from V and 0 bases from J, with 8 bases in between. The CDR3 DNA follows: TGTGCCAGCTCACCGGGCAATTTGAACACTGAAGCTTTCTTT. Its protein product is CASSPGNLNTEAFF.

The gene calls are TRBV27 and TRBJ1-1; tentative D call: TRBD1 (5 bases). Looked up from germline, CDR1 is MNHEY and CDR2 is SMNVEV (reference sequence). Trimming cost V 4 bases and J 5 bases, with 8 bases left between them. This CDR3 contains 12 residues. Here the CDR3 reads CASSYGGTEAFF. The CDR3 coding sequence is TGTGCCAGCAGTTACGGGGGGACTGAAGCTTTCTTT.

V is TRBV2 and J is TRBJ2-5; tentatively, D is TRBD2 (5 bases). The V and J ends lost 6 bases and 3 bases respectively, with 14 bases between them. This CDR3 comprises 14 residues. Germline loops: CDR1 SNHLY, CDR2 FYNNEI. Here the CDR3 DNA reads TGTGCCAGCAGGCCCCGGGGAAGGAAAGAGACCCAGTACTTC. Translated, it gives CASRPRGRKETQYF.

The rearrangement uses TRBV18 and TRBJ2-7, with TRBD1 matching over 10 bases. This CDR3 has 16 residues. After removal of 3 bases from V and 2 bases from J, the junction contained 7 bases not matched to a gene. Germline V gives CDR1 KGHSH, CDR2 LQKENI. The CDR3 protein is CASSPDPGQGPYEQYF. CDR3 DNA sequence: TGTGCCAGCTCACCGGACCCGGGACAGGGGCCCTACGAGCAGTACTTC.

The J gene is TRBJ1-2, the V gene TRBV27; 7 bases match TRBD1. Germline V gene sequence: CDR1 MNHEY, CDR2 SMNVEV (reference sequence). The CDR3 consists of 15 residues. The V gene end was trimmed by 6 bases and the J gene end by 4 bases; junction bases not matched to a gene: 11. This CDR3 is CASSPTWGTAYGYTF. The DNA of the CDR3 is TGTGCCAGCAGCCCGACTTGGGGGACAGCCTATGGCTACACCTTC.

J is TRBJ2-5 and V is TRBV27; possibly TRBD2 for D (6 bases). Trimming removed 4 bases from V and 5 bases from J, with 14 bases in between. Germline CDR1 and CDR2: MNHEY and SMNVEV (reference sequence). The CDR3 extends over 14 amino acids. The DNA of the CDR3 is TGTGCCAGCAGTTGGGCGGGGAGTAGGGAGACCCAGTACTTC. Translating it yields CASSWAGSRETQYF.

The chain uses TRBV19 and TRBJ1-5; 7 bases fit TRBD1. Trimming at V came to 3 bases and at J to 4 bases, leaving 3 bases not matched to a gene. This CDR3 has 14 amino acids. Per germline, CDR1 LNHDA and CDR2 SQIVND (reference sequence). CDR3 in amino acids: CASSISTGNQPQHF. The CDR3 coding sequence is TGTGCCAGTAGTATTTCGACAGGGAATCAGCCCCAGCATTTT.